The 29 T cell receptor beta chains given below trace back to one sample, sequenced in a study of cytomegalovirus exposure and HLA in healthy donors. PCR used 60 Vbeta primers and 13 Jbeta primers. The method was immunoSEQ multiplex PCR; TCRdb's version includes in-frame clones alone and lacks a portion of them. This sample has over 85,000 clones, with less than 85% found just once. Specimen: PBMCs. Receptors originate from a young man in good health and CMV-seropositive.

J is TRBJ1-1 and V is TRBV7-2; 8 bases agree with TRBD1. The CDR3 is 14 amino acids. Looked up from germline, CDR1 is SGHTA and CDR2 is FQGNSA. J was trimmed by 3 bases and V by 5 bases; bases with no gene match: 5. This CDR3 reads CASSPRQGYTEAFF. The CDR3 coding sequence is TGTGCCAGCAGCCCCCGACAGGGGTACACTGAAGCTTTCTTT.

This clone was seen once. The CDR3 bases are TGTGCCAGCAGTTACTCGAGTCAAGATACGCAGTATTTT. Translating gives CASSYSSQDTQYF. The chain uses TRBV6-5 and TRBJ2-3; D gene ambiguous. This CDR3 comprises 13 residues. Trimming took off 0 bases at V and 5 bases at J, with 6 bases between the two ends. The V gene's germline CDR1 is MNHEY and CDR2 SVGAGI.

The chain joins TRBV7-2 to TRBJ2-7; D not resolved. V lost 5 bases and J lost 2, with 16 bases in between. Germline CDR1 and CDR2: SGHTA and FQGNSA. The CDR3 consists of 15 residues. CDR3 DNA sequence: TGTGCCAGCAGCCAGACTGAACTTCAAACCTACGAGCAGTACTTC. The encoded protein is CASSQTELQTYEQYF.

The chain carries TRBV5-1 and TRBJ1-4; no clear D. V was trimmed by 4 bases and J by 6 bases, leaving 16 bases between them. Germline values: CDR1 SGHRS, CDR2 YFSETQ. The CDR3 extends over 15 amino acids. The CDR3 region has the DNA TGCGCCAGCAGCCCTCAAGCGGGGAGCTATGAAAAACTGTTTTTT. This gives the protein CASSPQAGSYEKLFF.

This clone was found once. The chain carries TRBV9 and TRBJ2-3; TRBD1 is a possible D gene (6 bases). From germline, CDR1 is SGDLS and CDR2 YYNGEE. The CDR3 spans 17 residues. The germline V and J ends were trimmed by 0 bases and 2 bases, with 16 bases remaining between them. In DNA, the CDR3 is TGTGCCAGCAGCGTAGGGTCCTGGGGGCTTCACACAGATACGCAGTATTTT. This codes for CASSVGSWGLHTDTQYF.

The chain employs TRBV27 and TRBJ2-3; a possible D gene is TRBD2 (5 bases). This CDR3 is 17 amino acids long. CDR1 is MNHEY, CDR2 SMNVEV, per germline (reference sequence). Trimming shortened V by 5 bases and J by 4 bases, and 22 bases separated the two germline ends. The CDR3 nucleotides are TGTGCCAGCAGTCGACTAACTCGGGATCACGGAGCAGATACGCAGTATTTT. It yields the protein CASSRLTRDHGADTQYF.

The chain recombines TRBV5-1 with TRBJ2-1; TRBD2 aligns across 12 bases. There are 14 residues in the CDR3. The V segment lost 4 bases and the J segment 8 bases; nucleotides outside the gene matches: 4. CDR1 is SGHRS and CDR2 is YFSETQ in the germline V gene. The CDR3 coding sequence is TGCGCCAGCAGCCTGACTAGCGGGGGCGATGAGCAGTTCTTC. Its translation is CASSLTSGGDEQFF.

This sequence joins TRBV11-1 and TRBJ2-3; 9 nucleotides agree with TRBD2. With V trimmed by 4 bases and J by 0 bases, 5 bases remained unmatched. Germline V gene lookup returns CDR1 SGHAT and CDR2 FQDESV (reference sequence). The CDR3 spans 16 residues. The CDR3 is CASSSRLAASTDTQYF. DNA for the CDR3: TGTGCCAGCAGCTCCCGACTAGCGGCTAGCACAGATACGCAGTATTTT.

This clone was found a few times. The genes are TRBV28 and TRBJ2-7; possible D gene TRBD2, 5 bases. Per the germline V gene, CDR1 is MDHEN and CDR2 is SYDVKM. Trimming cost V 7 bases and J 3 bases, with 19 bases left between them. The CDR3 runs 15 residues. CDR3 in amino acids: CASIFSGVGVYEQYF. Written as DNA, the CDR3 is TGTGCCAGCATCTTCTCCGGGGTTGGGGTCTACGAGCAGTACTTC.

This clone was found once. V usage is TRBV13 and J usage is TRBJ2-7; D gene ambiguous. From germline, CDR1 is PRHDT and CDR2 FYEKMQ (reference sequence). There are 14 residues in the CDR3. Trimming left V 0 bases short and J 6 bases short, with 12 bases between. The CDR3 sequence: CASSLGAARSEQYF. The DNA of the CDR3 is TGTGCCAGCAGCTTAGGCGCTGCGCGGAGCGAGCAGTACTTC.

The chain couples TRBV5-8 to TRBJ1-2; 10 positions match TRBD1. Germline assignment: CDR1 SGHTS and CDR2 YDEGEE. This CDR3 is built from 16 residues. Germline trimming cut 3 bases from V and 3 bases from J; bases unmatched to any gene: 8. For the CDR3, the DNA is TGTGCCAGCAGCTCTTGGACGGGACAGGGGTACTATGGCTACACCTTC. This encodes CASSSWTGQGYYGYTF.

This chain links TRBV5-6 with TRBJ2-1; 8 positions agree with TRBD2. Germline lookup yields CDR1 SGHDT and CDR2 YYEEEE. J lost 8 bases, V lost 4 bases, and 2 bases had no gene match. This CDR3 is 12 amino acids long. The CDR3, as DNA: TGTGCCAGCAGCCTGACTAGCGATGAGCAGTTCTTC. It is translated as CASSLTSDEQFF.

The chain's CDR3 is CASSVTSGGKETQYF. CDR3 nucleotides: TGTGCCAGCAGCGTGACTAGCGGGGGTAAAGAGACCCAGTACTTC. The chain links TRBV9 to TRBJ2-5, with 12 bases that match TRBD2. In germline, CDR1 is SGDLS, CDR2 YYNGEE. With V trimmed by 2 bases and J by 3 bases, 2 bases remained unmatched. CDR3 length: 15 amino acids.

This chain joins TRBV7-9 and TRBJ2-3; tentative D call: TRBD1 (5 bases). Germline V gene sequence: CDR1 SEHNR, CDR2 FQNEAQ (reference sequence). V lost 5 bases and J 1 base, leaving 13 bases between the germline ends. This CDR3 is built from 15 residues. CDR3 DNA sequence: TGTGCCAGCAGCCCCTCGGCAGGGCGCACAGATACGCAGTATTTT. Amino acids: CASSPSAGRTDTQYF.

The genes are TRBV10-3 and TRBJ2-1; TRBD1 agrees at 7 bases. The CDR3 totals 15 residues. The V gene's germline CDR1 is ENHRY and CDR2 SYGVKD. Trimming cost V 6 bases and J 8 bases; bases outside gene matches: 13. The CDR3 spells CAISQQGRSGDEQFF. In DNA form, the CDR3 reads TGTGCCATCAGCCAACAGGGGAGATCTGGCGATGAGCAGTTCTTC.

The V and J genes are TRBV15 and TRBJ2-7; the match to TRBD1 covers 11 bases. With V trimmed by 8 bases and J by 1 base, 4 bases remained unmatched. CDR1 LNHNV and CDR2 YYDKDF come from the germline V gene (reference sequence). The CDR3 runs to 14 residues. CDR3 sequence (DNA): TGTGCCACCGGCCGGGACAGGGGGTCCTACGAGCAGTACTTC. This encodes CATGRDRGSYEQYF.

The chain employs TRBV19 and TRBJ1-1; D is perhaps TRBD1 (6 bases). Trimming took 6 bases from V and 5 from J, leaving 16 bases between them. The CDR3 spans 14 residues. Germline V gene sequence: CDR1 LNHDA, CDR2 SQIVND (reference sequence). DNA of the CDR3: TGTGCCAGTAGGGGGGCTCTTCGAATTACTGAAGCTTTCTTT. Its translation: CASRGALRITEAFF.

V gene TRBV27 combines with J gene TRBJ2-1; a weak D match, TRBD1 (5 bases). This CDR3 has 17 amino acids. V was trimmed by 3 bases and J by 1 base, leaving 16 bases between them. CDR1 is MNHEY and CDR2 is SMNVEV in the germline V gene (reference sequence). Here the CDR3 reads CASSLGSARGSYNEQFF. CDR3 sequence (DNA): TGTGCCAGCAGTTTGGGCAGCGCAAGGGGATCCTACAATGAGCAGTTCTTC.

V usage is TRBV11-2 and J usage is TRBJ1-1, with D maybe TRBD1 (5 bases). Germline CDR1 and CDR2: SGHAT and FQNNGV. The CDR3 extends over 16 amino acids. V lost 7 bases, J lost 4 bases, and 22 bases lay in between. DNA for the CDR3: TGTGCCAGCACCCAAACCGGGGGTTCAAGGAGCACTGAAGCTTTCTTT. It translates to CASTQTGGSRSTEAFF.

This rearrangement joins TRBV27 to TRBJ1-4, with TRBD1 matching 7 bases. The V gene end was trimmed by 5 bases and the J gene end by 2 bases; junction bases not matched to a gene: 5. Germline V gene lookup returns CDR1 MNHEY and CDR2 SMNVEV (reference sequence). This CDR3 has 15 residues. The CDR3 is CASSPSGQTNEKLFF. CDR3 DNA sequence: TGTGCCAGCAGTCCGTCGGGACAGACTAATGAAAAACTGTTTTTT.

The genes are TRBV4-3 and TRBJ1-2; D uncertain. CDR1 and CDR2 from the germline V gene are LGHNA and YSLEER. Trimming removed 0 bases from V and 0 bases from J, with 11 bases in between. CDR3 size: 16 residues. The CDR3 loop is CASSQDTQRTNYGYTF. The CDR3, as DNA: TGCGCCAGCAGCCAAGATACCCAGAGGACTAACTATGGCTACACCTTC.

This clone was seen only once. The rearrangement joins TRBV2 to TRBJ2-3; 10 nucleotides line up with TRBD1. Per the germline V gene, CDR1 is SNHLY and CDR2 is FYNNEI. Trimming cost V 8 bases and J 4 bases; bases outside gene matches: 12. This CDR3 contains 16 residues. In nucleotides, the CDR3 is TGTGCCAGCTCGTACCGACAGGGGGCTTCCCCAGATACGCAGTATTTT. It translates to CASSYRQGASPDTQYF.

The CDR3 bases are TGTGCCAGCAGCTCGACAGAGACTAGCACAGATACGCAGTATTTT. Amino acid sequence: CASSSTETSTDTQYF. The chain links TRBV7-9 to TRBJ2-3; TRBD1 is a possible D gene (5 bases). The germline V gene has CDR1 SEHNR and CDR2 FQNEAQ (reference sequence). Trimming pared 4 bases from V and 0 bases from J, leaving 11 bases between. The CDR3 length is 15 residues. The complete variable domain, with remaining parts taken from reference TRBV7-9 and TRBJ2-3, reads DTGVSQNPRHKITKRGQNVTFRCDPISEHNRLYWYRQTLGQGPEFLTYFQNEAQLEKSRLLSDRFSAERPKGSFSTLEIQRTEQGDSAMYLCASSSTETSTDTQYFGPGTRLTVL.

Here the CDR3 DNA reads TGCGCCAGCAGCCCCTCCTTGAGGGAGGCCGGGGAGCTGTTTTTT. Translated: CASSPSLREAGELFF. This rearrangement joins TRBV4-1 to TRBJ2-2; D is perhaps TRBD2 (6 bases). The CDR3 spans 15 residues. The V and J ends lost 4 bases and 6 bases respectively, with 15 bases between them. Germline CDR1 and CDR2: MGHRA and YSYEKL.

Points on this clone: The junction departs from germline at one end; a sequencing error may be responsible. The chain is built from TRBV7-7 and TRBJ1-1; possibly TRBD1 for D (6 bases). The CDR3 covers 15 residues. Germline assignment: CDR1 SSHAT and CDR2 FNYEAQ (reference sequence). CDR3 nucleotide sequence: TGTGCTAGCAGCTTCCCGGGCGTAGGGGGGGCTGAAGCTTTCTTT. Its translation is CASSFPGVGGAEAFF.

A word on this clone: Sequence at one end of the junction differs from germline and may be a read error. This chain connects TRBV4-3 to TRBJ1-4, with unresolved D. CDR3 length equals 15 residues. Germline V gene sequence: CDR1 LGHNA, CDR2 YSLEER. This CDR3 reads CASSQESRTSEKLFF. In DNA form, the CDR3 reads TGCGCCAGCAGCCAAGAGAGTCGCACTAGTGAAAAACTGTTTTTT.

The rearrangement joins TRBV10-3 to TRBJ2-3; perhaps TRBD2 as D (5 bases). Germline lookup yields CDR1 ENHRY and CDR2 SYGVKD. This CDR3 spans 17 amino acids. V shed 2 bases and J shed 2 bases, with 17 bases lying between them. CDR3 region: CAISEGTSSPITDTQYF. The CDR3 nucleotides read TGTGCCATCAGTGAGGGAACTTCTAGCCCGATCACAGATACGCAGTATTTT.

This clone was seen more than once but under ten times. The V call is TRBV23-1, the J call TRBJ2-5; D may be TRBD1 (6 bases). TRBV23-1 is noted as an ORF with a role that remains uncertain. The CDR3 sequence is 17 residues long. Trimming removed 8 bases at V and 4 bases at J, with 26 bases between. The DNA for the CDR3 is TGCGCCAGCCCGATTCGCAGGGGATCCCTAAAAGGAGAGACCCAGTACTTC. It specifies CASPIRRGSLKGETQYF.

The V call is TRBV7-2, the J call TRBJ2-3; 8 nucleotides align to TRBD2. The CDR3 totals 16 residues. Germline trimming cut 1 base from V and 4 bases from J; bases unmatched to any gene: 7. The germline V gene encodes CDR1 SGHTA and CDR2 FQGNSA. CDR3 in amino acids: CASSLESGGPADTQYF. The DNA of the CDR3 is TGTGCCAGCAGCTTAGAAAGCGGGGGCCCTGCAGATACGCAGTATTTT. The full variable domain, completed using reference TRBV7-2 and TRBJ2-3, is GAGVSQSPSNKVTEKGKDVELRCDPISGHTALYWYRQSLGQGLEFLIYFQGNSAPDKSGLPSDRFSAERTGGSVSTLTIQRTQQEDSAVYLCASSLESGGPADTQYFGPGTRLTVL.